This TCR beta chain was profiled in a study of blood T cell repertoires in COVID-19. Study-wide background: T cells, B-cell-depleted T cells, or PBMCs provided the cDNA or gDNA that served as material.

Cohorts were determined from participant-reported clinical history. This table comes from immunoSEQ multiplex PCR, and its TCRdb copy is limited to in-frame clones, with some not included. In the table there are 300,000 or so clones, 87% of which are singletons. Germline V lookup: CDR1 LNHNV, CDR2 YYDKDF (reference sequence). CDR3 length equals 16 residues. Deletions cut 5 bases from V and 1 base from J, with 15 bases between. The TCR sequence derives from a woman aged 25-40 years who had recovered from COVID-19. Sequencing was carried out using PBMCs or T cells enriched from blood (not recorded which). The gene calls are TRBV15 and TRBJ1-3; no clear D gene. The CDR3 spells CATSPLPTTSGNTIYF. Written as DNA, the CDR3 is TGTGCCACCAGCCCTCTCCCCACGACATCTGGAAACACCATATATTTT.